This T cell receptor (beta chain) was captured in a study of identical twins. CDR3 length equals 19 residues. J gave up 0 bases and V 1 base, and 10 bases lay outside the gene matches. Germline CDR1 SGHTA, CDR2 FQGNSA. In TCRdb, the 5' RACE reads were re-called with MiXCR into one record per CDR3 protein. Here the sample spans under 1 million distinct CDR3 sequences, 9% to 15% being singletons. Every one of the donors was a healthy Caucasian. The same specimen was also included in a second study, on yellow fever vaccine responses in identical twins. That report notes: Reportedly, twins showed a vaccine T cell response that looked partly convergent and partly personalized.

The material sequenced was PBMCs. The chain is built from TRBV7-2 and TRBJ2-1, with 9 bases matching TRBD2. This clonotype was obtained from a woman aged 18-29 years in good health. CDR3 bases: TGTGCCAGCAGCTTAGGGCCTGGACTAGCGCATCGCTCCTACAATGAGCAGTTCTTC. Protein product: CASSLGPGLAHRSYNEQFF.